This TCR beta chain was retrieved from a study of T cells after yellow fever vaccination. Study outcomes and limitations: Bulk-population clonotypes that are abundant could appear as contaminants in FACS-sorted repertoires. Researchers report a weaker secondary response that nonetheless peaked faster, day 5 versus 15.

This clonotype came up a few times. The antigen is not known. Between the trimmed V and J ends, which lost 4 bases and 4 bases, there was a span of 14 bases. This CDR3 spans 14 amino acids. Germline V lookup: CDR1 SGHRS, CDR2 YFSETQ. TCRdb processed the 5' RACE reads anew with MiXCR; each CDR3 protein has one entry. The repertoire holds around 260,000 distinct CDR3 sequences, with about 5.2% as singletons. The receptor comes from a man younger than 35 who received the YFV17D yellow fever vaccine. The sample consisted of CD4+ T cells sorted from PBMCs, taken on the day of the yellow fever booster vaccination. The rearrangement links TRBV5-1 to TRBJ1-1; D ambiguous. The CDR3 is CASSQMDPTTEAFF. The CDR3 DNA follows: TGCGCCAGCAGCCAGATGGACCCGACCACTGAAGCTTTCTTT.